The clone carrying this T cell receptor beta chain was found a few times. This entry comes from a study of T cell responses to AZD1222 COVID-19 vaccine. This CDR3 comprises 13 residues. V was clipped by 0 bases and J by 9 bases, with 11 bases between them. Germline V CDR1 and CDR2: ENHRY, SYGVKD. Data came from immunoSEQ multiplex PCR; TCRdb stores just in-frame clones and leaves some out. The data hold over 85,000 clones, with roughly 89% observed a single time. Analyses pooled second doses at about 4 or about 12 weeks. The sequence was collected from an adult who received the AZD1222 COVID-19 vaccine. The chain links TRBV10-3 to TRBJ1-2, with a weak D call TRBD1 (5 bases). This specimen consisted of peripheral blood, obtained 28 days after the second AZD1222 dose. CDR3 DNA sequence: TGTGCCATCAGTGAGTCAGGCAGGGAGAGCTACACCTTC. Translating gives CAISESGRESYTF.